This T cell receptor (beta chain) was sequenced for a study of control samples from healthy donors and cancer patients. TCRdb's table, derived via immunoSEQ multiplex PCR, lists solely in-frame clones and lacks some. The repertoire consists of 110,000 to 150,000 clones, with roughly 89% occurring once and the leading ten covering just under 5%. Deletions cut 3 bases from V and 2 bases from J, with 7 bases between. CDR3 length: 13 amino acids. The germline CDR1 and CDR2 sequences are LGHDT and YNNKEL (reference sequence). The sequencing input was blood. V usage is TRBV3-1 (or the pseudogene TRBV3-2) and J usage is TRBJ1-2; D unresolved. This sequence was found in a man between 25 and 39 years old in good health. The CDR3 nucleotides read TGTGCCAGCAGCCAGGGTATCAACTATGGCTACACCTTC. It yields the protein CASSQGINYGYTF.